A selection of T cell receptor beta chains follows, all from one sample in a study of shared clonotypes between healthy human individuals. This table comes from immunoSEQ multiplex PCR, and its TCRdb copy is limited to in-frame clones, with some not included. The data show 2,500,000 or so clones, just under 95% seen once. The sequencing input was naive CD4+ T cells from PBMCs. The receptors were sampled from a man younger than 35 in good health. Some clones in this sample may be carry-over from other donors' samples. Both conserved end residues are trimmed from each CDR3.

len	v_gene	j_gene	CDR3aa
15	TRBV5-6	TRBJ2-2	ASSLASGTSYTGELF
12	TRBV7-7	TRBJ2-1	ASSLQGGVNEQF
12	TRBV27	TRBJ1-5	ASALTAGNQPQH
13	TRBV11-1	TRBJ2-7	ASSSTQGSIYEQY
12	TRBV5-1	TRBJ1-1	ASSRTIGNTEAF
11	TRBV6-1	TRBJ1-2	ASSDRQGVGYT
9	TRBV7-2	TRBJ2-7	ASRKTAEQY
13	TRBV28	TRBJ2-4	ASSRAGTGSVIQY
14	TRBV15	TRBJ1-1	ATSRDRWSMNTEAF
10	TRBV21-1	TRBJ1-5	ASSQWGQPQH
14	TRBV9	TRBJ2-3	ASSGLAGGPADTQY
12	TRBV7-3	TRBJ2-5	ASSAGAQFKTQY
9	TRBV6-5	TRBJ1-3	ASSSWDTIY
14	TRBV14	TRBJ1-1	ASSHGQGATYTEAF
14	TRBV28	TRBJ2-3	ASSSSFDRGKTTQY
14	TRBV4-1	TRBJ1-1	ASSQAPRGAGTEAF
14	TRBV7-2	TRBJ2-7	ASSPGVRELAYEQY
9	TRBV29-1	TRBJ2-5	SVVVKETQY
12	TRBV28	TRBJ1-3	ASSLTGSPNTIY
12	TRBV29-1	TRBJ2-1	SVESEVQDNEQF
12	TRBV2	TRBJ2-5	ASSYQGQGTLQY
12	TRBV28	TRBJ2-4	ASSLMGTKNIQY
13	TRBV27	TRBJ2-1	ASSFGTRIYNEQF
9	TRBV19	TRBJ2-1	ASSDRREQF
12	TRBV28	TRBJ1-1	ASSPPVFRFQAF
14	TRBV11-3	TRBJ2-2	ASSPLAGANTGELF
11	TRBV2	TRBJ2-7	ASSVDGAYEQY
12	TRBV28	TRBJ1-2	ASSSTGFNYGYT
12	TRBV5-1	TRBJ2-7	ASSPGTGGGEQY
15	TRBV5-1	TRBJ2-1	ASSLAQASGSYNEQF
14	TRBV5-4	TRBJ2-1	ASSQGGTSGRSEQF